Below, one TCR beta chain is given with its context. The germline V gene encodes CDR1 SGHAT and CDR2 FQNNGV. Trimming removed 5 bases from V and 8 bases from J; junction bases left unmatched: 13. The CDR3 length is 15 residues. The table came from immunoSEQ multiplex PCR; TCRdb's copy has only in-frame clones and leaves some out. Of 250,000 or so clones in the sample, roughly 87% were seen once. These data come from a study of blood T cell repertoires in COVID-19. About the study: Donors in the United States, Italy and Spain gave samples during acute or convalescent COVID-19. PBMCs, B-cell-depleted T cells, or T cells provided the cDNA or gDNA that made up the material.

The chain links TRBV11-2 to TRBJ1-2, with 8 bases aligning to TRBD1. The sample consisted of peripheral blood. The source of this sequence is a middle-aged woman who had recovered from COVID-19. The CDR3 sequence: CASSTYRGEKGGYTF. As DNA, the CDR3 is TGTGCCAGCAGCACATACAGGGGGGAGAAAGGCGGCTACACCTTC.